Listed here are 18 T cell receptor beta chains from one sample, sequenced in a study of blood T cells in healthy people across ages. Primed by a sample-barcoded 5' primer and a J-beta primer mix, a second PCR proceeded for about 6 to 11 cycles. TCRdb itself ran the 5' RACE reads through MiXCR, one entry per CDR3 protein. The table shows 380,000 or so distinct CDR3 sequences, with more than 45% occurring only once. The material sequenced was blood. The receptors stem from a man in his 60s in good health.

The rearrangement uses TRBV6-2 or TRBV6-3 and TRBJ1-5; weak D call: TRBD1 (5 bases). The V and J ends lost 6 bases and 4 bases respectively, with 13 bases between them. CDR1 MNHEY and CDR2 SVGEGT come from the germline V gene. This CDR3 is built from 14 residues. CDR3 sequence: CASRQGDWNQPQHF. DNA for the CDR3: TGTGCCAGCAGGCAGGGTGATTGGAATCAGCCCCAGCATTTT.

This chain uses TRBV2 with TRBJ2-7; 8 nucleotides line up with TRBD1. V lost 0 bases to trimming and J lost 4 bases; unmatched junction nucleotides: 8. Germline CDR1 is SNHLY and CDR2 is FYNNEI. This CDR3 has 16 residues. The CDR3 loop reads CASSEALQGAFYEQYF. CDR3 DNA sequence: TGTGCCAGCAGTGAAGCGCTTCAGGGGGCTTTTTACGAGCAGTACTTC. The whole variable domain, filled in from reference TRBV2 and TRBJ2-7, reads EPEVTQTPSHQVTQMGQEVILRCVPISNHLYFYWYRQILGQKVEFLVSFYNNEISEKSEIFDDQFSVERPDGSNFTLKIRSTKLEDSAMYFCASSEALQGAFYEQYFGPGTRLTVT.

This clonotype was picked up one time. The chain links TRBV27 to TRBJ2-7; D may be TRBD1 (6 bases). Germline V gives CDR1 MNHEY, CDR2 SMNVEV (reference sequence). With 5 bases removed from V and 1 base from J, the gap between germline ends came to 12 bases. The CDR3 loop spans 14 amino acids. CDR3 in amino acids: CASSPWTESYEQYF. CDR3 nucleotides: TGTGCCAGCAGTCCCTGGACAGAGTCCTACGAGCAGTACTTC.

The V gene is TRBV12-3 or TRBV12-4, the J gene TRBJ2-7; 10 positions agree with TRBD1. CDR3 length: 14 residues. V lost 7 bases and J lost 10; bases outside the gene matches: 13. CDR3 coding DNA: TGTGCCAGCACCTGGGGGGACAGGGGCGCCCTCCAGTACTTC. Translated: CASTWGDRGALQYF.

The count of this clonotype is one. The J gene is TRBJ2-1, the V gene TRBV29-1; no firm D call. Germline V gene data show CDR1 as SQVTM and CDR2 as ANQGSEA. V lost 0 bases and J lost 9, with 12 bases in between. The CDR3 contains 13 residues. In DNA, the CDR3 is TGCAGCGTTGAAGAGACAAGGGCCGCTGAGCAGTTCTTC. Translation: CSVEETRAAEQFF.

This clonotype was observed a few times. The rearrangement joins TRBV6-6 to TRBJ2-3; D is undetermined. V lost 0 bases and J lost 1, with 8 bases in between. Germline-derived CDR1 and CDR2 are MNHNY and SVGAGI (reference sequence). The CDR3 spans 15 residues. For the CDR3, the DNA is TGTGCCAGCAGTTACTCGACGTTAGGCACAGATACGCAGTATTTT. Residues: CASSYSTLGTDTQYF.

The chain uses TRBV20-1 and TRBJ2-5, with 9 bases fitting TRBD2. This CDR3 is built from 15 residues. The trim removed 4 bases at V and 1 base at J, leaving 7 bases unmatched. The germline CDR1 and CDR2 sequences are DFQATT and SNEGSKA (reference sequence). The chain's CDR3 is CSAIRGRAIQETQYF. The CDR3 DNA reads TGCAGTGCTATACGCGGGAGGGCCATCCAAGAGACCCAGTACTTC.

Details on this clonotype: A single base separates this from a much larger clone, so it may be a read error. The rearrangement links TRBV20-1 to TRBJ2-3; TRBD2 matches at 7 bases. The length of the CDR3 is 13 residues. Looked up from germline, CDR1 is DFQATT and CDR2 is SNEGSKA (reference sequence). This CDR3 reads CCANGPGGDTQYF. CDR3 nucleotide sequence: TGCTGTGCAAACGGGCCGGGGGGAGATACGCAGTATTTT.

This chain uses TRBV20-1 with TRBJ1-2, with D maybe TRBD1 (6 bases). This CDR3 has 15 amino acids. Trimming shortened V by 0 bases and J by 10 bases, and 21 bases separated the two germline ends. Germline V gene sequence: CDR1 DFQATT, CDR2 SNEGSKA (reference sequence). The CDR3 DNA sequence: TGCAGTGCTAGAGATCGCGGGGGGCCCTCCTATCTCTACACCTTC. Its protein is CSARDRGGPSYLYTF.

This clonotype was seen repeatedly, ten times or more. The chain links TRBV4-2 to TRBJ2-2; 7 nucleotides align to TRBD1. The V gene's germline CDR1 is LGHNA and CDR2 YNFKEQ. J gave up 0 bases and V 4 bases, and 8 bases lay outside the gene matches. The CDR3 is 17 residues long. The DNA of the CDR3 is TGTGCCAGCAGCCGCCGACAGGGTGTCGCGAACACCGGGGAGCTGTTTTTT. It specifies CASSRRQGVANTGELFF.

This chain joins TRBV5-1 and TRBJ2-7; tentatively, D is TRBD1 (6 bases). This CDR3 contains 12 residues. Trimming took 7 bases from V and 6 from J, leaving 14 bases between them. The germline gives CDR1 SGHRS, CDR2 YFSETQ. The CDR3 loop is CASGYGQSEQYF. In nucleotides, the CDR3 is TGCGCCAGCGGCTACGGACAGTCCGAGCAGTACTTC.

The chain combines TRBV5-1 with TRBJ2-4, with TRBD2 matching 8 bases. The J call may not be correct, given that the DNA end is closer to TRBJ2-7. CDR3 length equals 13 residues. Germline V gene sequence: CDR1 SGHRS, CDR2 YFSETQ. Here the CDR3 DNA reads TGCGCCAGCAGCCCGGCGGGGGGCAGCGAGCAGTACTTC. Amino acids: CASSPAGGSEQYF.

The chain carries TRBV18 and TRBJ1-2, with a possible D match to TRBD1 (6 bases). The V end lost 6 bases, the J end lost 0 bases, and 11 bases lay between the germline ends. The CDR3 covers 14 residues. CDR1 and CDR2 (germline): KGHSH, LQKENI. CDR3: CASSVDSTNYGYTF. The CDR3 nucleotides are TGTGCCAGCTCTGTGGACAGTACTAACTATGGCTACACCTTC.

In its sample, this clonotype was seen many times. V is TRBV20-1 and J is TRBJ2-5; D gene ambiguous. This CDR3 spans 14 amino acids. Germline CDR1 reads DFQATT; CDR2 reads SNEGSKA (reference sequence). Trimming cost V 1 base and J 5 bases, with 14 bases left between them. CDR3 sequence: CSARVPRPRETQYF. The CDR3 DNA reads TGCAGTGCTAGAGTCCCCAGGCCAAGGGAGACCCAGTACTTC.

The chain combines TRBV18 with TRBJ2-5, with a possible D match to TRBD1 (5 bases). Trimming removed 6 bases from V and 2 bases from J, with 10 bases in between. Germline V gene data show CDR1 as KGHSH and CDR2 as LQKENI. The CDR3 is 13 residues long. CDR3 DNA sequence: TGTGCCAGCTCCAGGGAAGTTCAAGAGACCCAGTACTTC. Encoded protein: CASSREVQETQYF.

This chain uses TRBV7-2 with TRBJ1-5, with D perhaps matching TRBD1 (5 bases). This CDR3 spans 13 amino acids. Between the trimmed V and J ends, which lost 8 bases and 4 bases, there was a span of 12 bases. The germline CDR1 and CDR2 sequences are SGHTA and FQGNSA. CDR3 region: CASGRGTNQPQHF. CDR3 nucleotides: TGTGCCAGCGGGAGGGGTACTAATCAGCCCCAGCATTTT.

This clonotype was detected a few times. The chain carries TRBV7-2 and TRBJ2-1; possibly TRBD1 for D (5 bases). CDR1 is SGHTA, CDR2 FQGNSA, per germline. The CDR3 covers 15 residues. Trimming shortened V by 5 bases and J by 9 bases, and 20 bases separated the two germline ends. This chain's CDR3 is CASSRGPERVIEQFF. For the CDR3, the DNA is TGTGCCAGCAGCAGGGGCCCAGAGCGAGTTATTGAGCAGTTCTTC. The full variable domain, in which reference TRBV7-2 and TRBJ2-1 provide the parts outside the CDR3, is GAGVSQSPSNKVTEKGKDVELRCDPISGHTALYWYRQSLGQGLEFLIYFQGNSAPDKSGLPSDRFSAERTGGSVSTLTIQRTQQEDSAVYLCASSRGPERVIEQFFGPGTRLTVL.

The V gene is TRBV25-1, the J gene TRBJ2-1; TRBD1 matches 7 bases. The CDR3 is 15 residues long. Germline V CDR1 and CDR2: MGHDK, SYGVNS. After removal of 1 base from V and 8 bases from J, the junction contained 8 bases not matched to a gene. The CDR3 is CASSELDHRGHEQFF. CDR3 in DNA: TGTGCCAGCAGTGAATTAGATCACAGGGGCCATGAGCAGTTCTTC.